Shown below are 20 T cell receptor beta chains from a single sample sequenced in a study of graft-versus-host responses after intestinal transplantation. Their target antigens are unknown. The protocol was immunoSEQ multiplex PCR, while the TCRdb copy is restricted to in-frame clones and leaves out a portion. The sample has some 110,000 clones; more than 80% are singletons. The sample in question was unstimulated CD4+ T cells sorted from spleen or lymph node cells, obtained before transplant. The receptors shown here come from a human donor who was the organ donor for an intestinal transplant.

V and J are TRBV7-2 and TRBJ2-3, with D possibly TRBD1 on 5 matching bases. In germline, CDR1 is SGHTA, CDR2 FQGNSA. The V gene lost 2 bases and the J gene lost 8 bases, with 20 bases spanning the gap. The CDR3 has 16 amino acids. The CDR3 sequence is CASSLPVPGQTGTQYF. CDR3 nucleotides: TGTGCCAGCAGCTTACCCGTACCCGGACAAACGGGTACGCAGTATTTT. Together with reference TRBV7-2 and TRBJ2-3, the CDR3 gives the full variable domain: GAGVSQSPSNKVTEKGKDVELRCDPISGHTALYWYRQSLGQGLEFLIYFQGNSAPDKSGLPSDRFSAERTGGSVSTLTIQRTQQEDSAVYLCASSLPVPGQTGTQYFGPGTRLTVL.

The rearrangement links TRBV9 to TRBJ1-4; TRBD1 might be the D (5 bases). Deletions cut 4 bases from V and 6 bases from J, with 16 bases between. The CDR3 covers 15 residues. Germline V gives CDR1 SGDLS, CDR2 YYNGEE. CDR3 amino acids: CASSKSGGRDEKLFF. The CDR3 DNA is TGTGCCAGCAGCAAGAGCGGGGGACGGGATGAAAAACTGTTTTTT.

The chain carries TRBV11-2 and TRBJ2-5; D remains unclear. V gave up 4 bases and J gave up 1 base, with 7 bases separating them. The CDR3 is 13 residues long. Germline lookup yields CDR1 SGHAT and CDR2 FQNNGV. CDR3 residues: CASSSRAQETQYF. In nucleotides, the CDR3 is TGTGCCAGCAGCTCCCGGGCCCAAGAGACCCAGTACTTC.

The chain is built from TRBV5-1 and TRBJ2-5; 9 nucleotides match TRBD2. After removal of 5 bases from V and 5 bases from J, the junction contained 7 bases not matched to a gene. The germline gives CDR1 SGHRS, CDR2 YFSETQ. The CDR3 consists of 14 residues. The CDR3 bases are TGCGCCAGCAGTCCCAGGGCGGGAGGGGAGACCCAGTACTTC. Its translation is CASSPRAGGETQYF.

On this clone: At one end the junction does not follow the germline gene, possibly because of a read error. The chain carries TRBV30 and TRBJ2-1; 8 bases fit TRBD2. There are 15 residues in the CDR3. The germline CDR1 and CDR2 sequences are GTSNPN and SVGIG (reference sequence). CDR3 in amino acids: CTWSLWGLEDNEQFF. CDR3 sequence (DNA): TGTACCTGGAGTTTATGGGGACTAGAGGATAATGAGCAGTTCTTC.

This clone was seen a single time. The gene calls are TRBV7-8 and TRBJ1-1; TRBD1 is a possible D gene (5 bases). CDR3 length equals 14 residues. Per the germline V gene, CDR1 is SGHVS and CDR2 is FQNEAQ. V was shortened by 1 base and J by 1 base, with 7 bases between the two germline ends. CDR3 loop: CASSLDRSNTEAFF. CDR3 DNA: TGTGCCAGCAGCTTAGACAGGTCGAACACTGAAGCTTTCTTT.

V and J are TRBV7-2 and TRBJ2-1; the match to TRBD2 covers 10 bases. V was pared by 4 bases and J by 4 bases, with 4 bases of the junction left unmatched. This CDR3 region has 15 residues. Germline V gene data show CDR1 as SGHTA and CDR2 as FQGNSA. The DNA of the CDR3 is TGTGCCAGCAGCTCACGGACTAGCGGTTACAATGAGCAGTTCTTC. Its translation is CASSSRTSGYNEQFF. Full variable domain (outside the CDR3, taken from reference TRBV7-2 and TRBJ2-1): GAGVSQSPSNKVTEKGKDVELRCDPISGHTALYWYRQSLGQGLEFLIYFQGNSAPDKSGLPSDRFSAERTGGSVSTLTIQRTQQEDSAVYLCASSSRTSGYNEQFFGPGTRLTVL.

This chain links TRBV28 with TRBJ2-1; the D gene is possibly TRBD2 (6 bases). The CDR3 consists of 12 residues. Germline V lookup: CDR1 MDHEN, CDR2 SYDVKM. V dropped 5 bases and J dropped 15 bases, with 17 bases sitting between them. The CDR3 here is CASSARDSRGFF. The DNA of the CDR3 is TGTGCCAGCAGTGCGCGGGACTCTCGAGGGTTCTTC.

This clone occurred once. J is TRBJ2-1 and V is TRBV10-3, with 7 bases aligning to TRBD2. The length of the CDR3 is 16 residues. Germline CDR1 and CDR2: ENHRY and SYGVKD. The V and J ends lost 2 bases and 0 bases, in that order; junction bases with no gene match: 4. The DNA of the CDR3 is TGTGCCATCAGTGAGAAGGGCGGGAGCTCCTACAATGAGCAGTTCTTC. Residues: CAISEKGGSSYNEQFF.

The V and J genes are TRBV6-1 and TRBJ2-3; possibly TRBD1 for D (5 bases). Trimming took 4 bases from V and 4 from J, leaving 12 bases between them. CDR3 length: 14 residues. From germline, CDR1 is MNHNS and CDR2 SASEGT. The CDR3 DNA is TGTGCCAGCAGTGGTGACAGATTCGCAGATACGCAGTATTTT. It specifies CASSGDRFADTQYF.

This clone was counted once. The chain employs TRBV19 and TRBJ2-4; tentatively, D is TRBD1 or TRBD2 (5 bases each). CDR1 and CDR2 from the germline V gene are LNHDA and SQIVND (reference sequence). V was pared by 3 bases and J by 3 bases, with 12 bases between. The CDR3 consists of 15 residues. This CDR3 is CASSIGDPGKNIQYF. CDR3 sequence (DNA): TGTGCCAGTAGTATCGGGGACCCCGGCAAAAACATTCAGTACTTC.

The rearrangement links TRBV9 to TRBJ2-2, with 10 positions matching TRBD2. Germline V lookup: CDR1 SGDLS, CDR2 YYNGEE. This CDR3 region has 14 residues. The J segment lost 6 bases and the V segment lost 1 base, leaving 0 bases of the junction unmatched. CDR3 nucleotides: TGTGCCAGCAGCGTACTAGCGGGAGCCGGGGAGCTGTTTTTT. Translating it yields CASSVLAGAGELFF.

This clone came up a few times. At one of its ends the junction is not consistent with the germline gene, which may arise from a read error. The V and J genes are TRBV2 and TRBJ2-1; D not resolved. Germline V CDR1 and CDR2: SNHLY, FYNNEI. CDR3 length: 10 residues. The CDR3 here is CASSDTSVVF. CDR3 nucleotides: TGTGCCAGCAGTGACACGAGCGTAGTCTTC.

This chain joins TRBV6-6 and TRBJ2-2, with 8 positions matching TRBD2. J was trimmed by 7 bases and V by 7 bases; bases with no gene match: 14. The germline V gene encodes CDR1 MNHNY and CDR2 SVGAGI (reference sequence). The CDR3 loop spans 16 amino acids. CDR3 residues: CASTRTSGSKNGELFF. The DNA for the CDR3 is TGTGCCAGCACTCGGACGAGCGGGAGTAAAAACGGGGAGCTGTTTTTT.

This chain connects TRBV28 to TRBJ2-5; 11 nucleotides line up with TRBD1. Germline CDR1 is MDHEN and CDR2 is SYDVKM. The CDR3 totals 16 residues. Trimming at V came to 4 bases and at J to 5 bases, leaving 9 bases not matched to a gene. As DNA, the CDR3 is TGTGCCAGCAGTTCCAGCCGGACAGGGGGCAGGGAGACCCAGTACTTC. Residues: CASSSSRTGGRETQYF. The whole variable domain, remainder taken from reference TRBV28 and TRBJ2-5, is DVKVTQSSRYLVKRTGEKVFLECVQDMDHENMFWYRQDPGLGLRLIYFSYDVKMKEKGDIPEGYSVSREKKERFSLILESASTNQTSMYLCASSSSRTGGRETQYFGPGTRLLVL.

The rearrangement links TRBV7-2 to TRBJ2-3; D is unresolved. This CDR3 region has 13 residues. With 2 bases removed from V and 4 bases from J, the gap between germline ends came to 7 bases. Germline CDR1 SGHTA, CDR2 FQGNSA. The CDR3 region is CASSLWGADTQYF. In nucleotides, the CDR3 is TGTGCCAGCAGCTTATGGGGTGCAGATACGCAGTATTTT.

This clone has just one count. The chain is built from TRBV21-1 and TRBJ1-2; the table's D call, TRBD1, has no DNA check behind it. TRBV21-1 is a listed pseudogene. The length of the CDR3 is 15 residues. The CDR3 DNA sequence: TGTGCCAGCAGCAAGGATCCAGGTTCTTGCTATGGCTACACCTTC. Protein product: CASSKDPGSCYGYTF.

A word on this clone: Compared with germline, one end of the junction differs, possibly owing to a read error. This sequence joins TRBV5-1 and TRBJ2-5; unclear D gene. Germline-derived CDR1 and CDR2 are SGHRS and YFSETQ. There are 15 residues in the CDR3. CDR3 in amino acids: CVSSLAKVEQETQYF. In DNA form, the CDR3 reads TGCGTCAGCAGCTTGGCCAAGGTTGAACAAGAGACCCAGTACTTC.

J is TRBJ2-3 and V is TRBV4-2; D uncertain. The V end lost 0 bases, the J end lost 5 bases, and 6 bases lay between the germline ends. This CDR3 contains 13 residues. Germline V gene sequence: CDR1 LGHNA, CDR2 YNFKEQ. CDR3: CASSQDFRDTQYF. CDR3 nucleotide sequence: TGTGCCAGCAGCCAAGATTTCCGAGATACGCAGTATTTT.

The chain employs TRBV7-2 and TRBJ1-2, with 7 bases aligning to TRBD1. The junction had 9 bases not matched to a gene; V was cut back by 2 bases and J by 6 bases. The CDR3 loop spans 15 amino acids. Germline-derived CDR1 and CDR2 are SGHTA and FQGNSA. The DNA of the CDR3 is TGTGCCAGCAGCTTAAAAAGGGGGCGCTTGGATGGCTACACCTTC. Amino acids: CASSLKRGRLDGYTF.